This entry describes one T cell receptor (beta chain). This sample is drawn from a study of blood T cell repertoires in COVID-19. Study background: PBMCs, B-cell-depleted T cells, or T cells provided the cDNA or gDNA that made up the material.

Trimming shortened V by 1 base and J by 0 bases, and 7 bases separated the two germline ends. Per germline, CDR1 SGHAT and CDR2 FQNNGV. The CDR3 covers 14 residues. The method was immunoSEQ multiplex PCR; TCRdb's version includes in-frame clones alone and lacks a portion of them. The sample yields 270,000 or so clones, about 90% seen once. The clonotype was recovered from a woman in her 30s with COVID-19, enrolled during active disease. Sequenced: peripheral blood. The chain is built from TRBV11-2 and TRBJ2-7; D not resolved. In DNA form, the CDR3 reads TGTGCCAGCAGCTTAGTCTTTAGCTCCTACGAGCAGTACTTC. This sequence encodes CASSLVFSSYEQYF.